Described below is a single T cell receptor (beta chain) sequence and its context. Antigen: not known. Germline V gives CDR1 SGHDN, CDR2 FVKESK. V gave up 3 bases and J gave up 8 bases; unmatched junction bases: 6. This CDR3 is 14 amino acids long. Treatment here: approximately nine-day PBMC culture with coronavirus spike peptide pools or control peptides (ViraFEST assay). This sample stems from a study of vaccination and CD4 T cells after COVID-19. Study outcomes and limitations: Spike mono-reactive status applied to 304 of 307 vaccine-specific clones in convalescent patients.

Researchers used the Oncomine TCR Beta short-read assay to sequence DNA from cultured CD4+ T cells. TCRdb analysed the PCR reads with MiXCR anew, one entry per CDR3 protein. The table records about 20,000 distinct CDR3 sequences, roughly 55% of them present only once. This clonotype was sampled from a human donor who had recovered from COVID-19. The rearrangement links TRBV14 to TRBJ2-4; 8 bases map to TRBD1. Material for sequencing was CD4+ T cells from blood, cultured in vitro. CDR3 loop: CASSQRTGSYIQYF. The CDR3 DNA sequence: TGTGCCAGCAGCCAGAGGACAGGGTCCTACATTCAGTACTTC.